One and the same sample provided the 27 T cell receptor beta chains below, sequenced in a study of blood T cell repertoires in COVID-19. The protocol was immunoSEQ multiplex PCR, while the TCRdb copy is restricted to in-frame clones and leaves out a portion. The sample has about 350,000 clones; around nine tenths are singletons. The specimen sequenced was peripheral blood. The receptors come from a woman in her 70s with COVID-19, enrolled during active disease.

The CDR3 is CASRPGISNQPQHF. The CDR3 nucleotides are TGTGCCAGCAGACCAGGGATTAGCAATCAGCCCCAGCATTTT. The chain is built from TRBV6-5 and TRBJ1-5; D possibly corresponds to TRBD1 (5 bases). Trimming left V 6 bases short and J 0 bases short, with 9 bases between. The CDR3 has 14 residues. Per germline, CDR1 MNHEY and CDR2 SVGAGI.

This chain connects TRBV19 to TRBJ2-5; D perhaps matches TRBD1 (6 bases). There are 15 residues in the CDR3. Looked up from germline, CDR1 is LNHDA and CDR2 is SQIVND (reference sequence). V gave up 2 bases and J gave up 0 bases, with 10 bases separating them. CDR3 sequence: CASSILQGDQETQYF. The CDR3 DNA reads TGTGCCAGTAGTATATTACAGGGAGACCAAGAGACCCAGTACTTC.

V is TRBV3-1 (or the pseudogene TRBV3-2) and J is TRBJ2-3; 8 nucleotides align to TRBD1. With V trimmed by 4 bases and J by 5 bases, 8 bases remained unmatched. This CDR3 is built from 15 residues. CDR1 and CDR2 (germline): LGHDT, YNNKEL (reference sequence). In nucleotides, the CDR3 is TGTGCCAGCAGCCGTTCGACAGGGGCGGAAGATACGCAGTATTTT. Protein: CASSRSTGAEDTQYF.

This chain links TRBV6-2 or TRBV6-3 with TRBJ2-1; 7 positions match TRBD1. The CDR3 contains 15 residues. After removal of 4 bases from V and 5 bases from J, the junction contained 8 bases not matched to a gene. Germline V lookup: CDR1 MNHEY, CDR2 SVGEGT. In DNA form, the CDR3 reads TGTGCCAGCAGTTCGTGGTTGGACAGGAACAATGAGCAGTTCTTC. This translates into CASSSWLDRNNEQFF.

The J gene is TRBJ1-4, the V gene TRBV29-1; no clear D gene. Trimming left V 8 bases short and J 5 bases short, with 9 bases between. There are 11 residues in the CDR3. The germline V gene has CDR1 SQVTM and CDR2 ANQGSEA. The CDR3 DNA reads TGCAGCAAAACTTGGAATGAAAAACTGTTTTTT. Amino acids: CSKTWNEKLFF.

The CDR3 coding sequence is TGCGCCAGCAGCTTGGCGCCAGACTCTGGAAACACCATATATTTT. This encodes CASSLAPDSGNTIYF. The chain combines TRBV5-1 with TRBJ1-3; D gene uncertain. Germline CDR1 SGHRS, CDR2 YFSETQ. With 0 bases removed from V and 0 bases from J, the gap between germline ends came to 7 bases. The CDR3 is made up of 15 amino acids.

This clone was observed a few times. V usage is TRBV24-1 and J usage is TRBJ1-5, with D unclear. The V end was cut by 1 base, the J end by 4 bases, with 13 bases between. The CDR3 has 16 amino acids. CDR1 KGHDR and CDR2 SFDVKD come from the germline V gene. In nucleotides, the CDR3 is TGTGCCACCAGTGATTTCGTCTGTTGGCCGAATCAGCCCCAGCATTTT. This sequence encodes CATSDFVCWPNQPQHF.

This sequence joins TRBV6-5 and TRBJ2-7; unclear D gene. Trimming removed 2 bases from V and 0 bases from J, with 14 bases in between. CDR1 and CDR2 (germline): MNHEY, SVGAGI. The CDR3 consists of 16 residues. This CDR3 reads CASSYPPRWSSYEQYF. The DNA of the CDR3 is TGTGCCAGCAGTTACCCACCCCGTTGGAGCTCCTACGAGCAGTACTTC.

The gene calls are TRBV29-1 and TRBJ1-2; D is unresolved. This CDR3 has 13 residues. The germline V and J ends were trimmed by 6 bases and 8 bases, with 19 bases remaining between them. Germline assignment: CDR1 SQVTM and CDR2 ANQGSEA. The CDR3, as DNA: TGCAGCGTCGCTAAACTAATAACTGGCGGCTACACCTTC. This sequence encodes CSVAKLITGGYTF.

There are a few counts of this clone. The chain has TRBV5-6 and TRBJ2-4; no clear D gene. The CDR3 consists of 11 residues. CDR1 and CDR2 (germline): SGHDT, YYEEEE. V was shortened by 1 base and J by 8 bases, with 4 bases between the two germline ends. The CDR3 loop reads CASSLLDIQYF. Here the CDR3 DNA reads TGTGCCAGCAGCTTGCTCGACATTCAGTACTTC.

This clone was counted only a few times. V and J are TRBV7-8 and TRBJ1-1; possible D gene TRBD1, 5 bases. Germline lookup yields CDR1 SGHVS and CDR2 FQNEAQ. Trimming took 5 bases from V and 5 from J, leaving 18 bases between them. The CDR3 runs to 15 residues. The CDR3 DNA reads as TGTGCCAGCAGCGCGCGGGAGGGGCGGGGAACTGAAGCTTTCTTT. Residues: CASSAREGRGTEAFF.

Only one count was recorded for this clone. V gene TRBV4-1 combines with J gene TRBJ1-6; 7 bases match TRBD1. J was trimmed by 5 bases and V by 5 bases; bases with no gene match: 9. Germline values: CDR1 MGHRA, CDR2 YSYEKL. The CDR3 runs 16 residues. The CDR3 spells CASSARLRGDNSPLHF. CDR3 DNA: TGCGCCAGCAGCGCCCGACTCAGGGGGGATAATTCACCCCTCCACTTT.

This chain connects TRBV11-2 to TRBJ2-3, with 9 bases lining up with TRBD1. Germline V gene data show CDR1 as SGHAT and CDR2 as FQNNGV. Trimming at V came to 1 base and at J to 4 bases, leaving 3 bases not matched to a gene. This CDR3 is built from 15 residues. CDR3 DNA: TGTGCCAGCAGCTTAGTACAGGGGGCTGCAGATACGCAGTATTTT. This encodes CASSLVQGAADTQYF.

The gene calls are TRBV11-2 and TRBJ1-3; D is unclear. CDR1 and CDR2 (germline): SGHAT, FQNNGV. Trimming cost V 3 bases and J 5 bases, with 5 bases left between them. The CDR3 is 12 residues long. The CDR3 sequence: CASSFGRNTIYF. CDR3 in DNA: TGTGCCAGCAGCTTCGGGAGAAACACCATATATTTT.

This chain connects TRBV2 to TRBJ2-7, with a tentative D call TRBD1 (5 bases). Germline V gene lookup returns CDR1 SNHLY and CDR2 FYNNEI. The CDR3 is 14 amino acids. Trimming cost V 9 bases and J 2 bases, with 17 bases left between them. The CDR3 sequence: CASNDPDTTYEQYF. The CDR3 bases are TGTGCCAGTAACGACCCGGACACAACCTACGAGCAGTACTTC.

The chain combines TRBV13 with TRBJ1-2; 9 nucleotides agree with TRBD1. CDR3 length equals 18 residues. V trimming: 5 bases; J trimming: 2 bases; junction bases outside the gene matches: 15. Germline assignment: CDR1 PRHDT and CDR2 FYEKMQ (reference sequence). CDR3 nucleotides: TGTGCCAGCAGCCCCCGTCCCGGGACAGGGTCTCGAAACTATGGCTACACCTTC. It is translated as CASSPRPGTGSRNYGYTF. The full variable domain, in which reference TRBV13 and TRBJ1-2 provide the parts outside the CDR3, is AAGVIQSPRHLIKEKRETATLKCYPIPRHDTVYWYQQGPGQDPQFLISFYEKMQSDKGSIPDRFSAQQFSDYHSELNMSSLELGDSALYFCASSPRPGTGSRNYGYTFGSGTRLTVV.

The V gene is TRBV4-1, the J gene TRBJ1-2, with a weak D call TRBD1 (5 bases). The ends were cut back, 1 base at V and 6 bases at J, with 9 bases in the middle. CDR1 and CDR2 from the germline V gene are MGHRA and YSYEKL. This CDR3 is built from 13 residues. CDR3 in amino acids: CASSQGGADGYTF. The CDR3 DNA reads TGCGCCAGCAGCCAAGGGGGCGCTGATGGCTACACCTTC.

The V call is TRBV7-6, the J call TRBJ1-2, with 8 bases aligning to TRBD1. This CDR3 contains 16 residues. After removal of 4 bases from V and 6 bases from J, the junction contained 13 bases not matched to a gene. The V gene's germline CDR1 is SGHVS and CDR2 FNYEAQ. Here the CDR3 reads CASSSRPDRDGDGYTF. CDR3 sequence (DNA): TGTGCCAGCAGCTCACGCCCGGACAGGGATGGGGATGGCTACACCTTC.

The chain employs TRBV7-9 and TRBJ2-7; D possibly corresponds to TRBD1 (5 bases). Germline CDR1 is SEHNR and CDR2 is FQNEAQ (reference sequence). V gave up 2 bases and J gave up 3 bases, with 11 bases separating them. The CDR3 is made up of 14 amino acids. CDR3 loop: CASSLSQDNYEQYF. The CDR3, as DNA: TGTGCCAGCAGCTTAAGTCAGGACAACTACGAGCAGTACTTC.

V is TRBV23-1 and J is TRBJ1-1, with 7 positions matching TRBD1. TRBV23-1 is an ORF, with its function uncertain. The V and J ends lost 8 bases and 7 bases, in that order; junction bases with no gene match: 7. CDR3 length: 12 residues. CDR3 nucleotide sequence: TGCGCCAGCCGGGACAGCACGAATGAAGCTTTCTTT. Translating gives CASRDSTNEAFF.

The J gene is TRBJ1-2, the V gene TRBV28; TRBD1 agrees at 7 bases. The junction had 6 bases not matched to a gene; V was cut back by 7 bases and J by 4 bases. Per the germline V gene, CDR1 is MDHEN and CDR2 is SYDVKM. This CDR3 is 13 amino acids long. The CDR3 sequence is CASTSGQTYGYTF. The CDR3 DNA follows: TGTGCCAGCACCTCGGGACAGACCTATGGCTACACCTTC.

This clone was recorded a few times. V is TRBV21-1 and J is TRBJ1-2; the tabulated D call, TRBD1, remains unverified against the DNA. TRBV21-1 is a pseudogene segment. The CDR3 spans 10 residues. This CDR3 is CGGHGHGYTF. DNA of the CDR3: TGTGGGGGACATGGCCATGGCTACACCTTC.

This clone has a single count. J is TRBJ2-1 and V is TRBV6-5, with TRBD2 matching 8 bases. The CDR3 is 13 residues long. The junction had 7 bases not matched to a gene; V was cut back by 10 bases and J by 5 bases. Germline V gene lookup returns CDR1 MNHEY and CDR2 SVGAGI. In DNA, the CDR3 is TGTGCCACCTTCGGGGGGGCCGACAATGAGCAGTTCTTC. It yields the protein CATFGGADNEQFF.

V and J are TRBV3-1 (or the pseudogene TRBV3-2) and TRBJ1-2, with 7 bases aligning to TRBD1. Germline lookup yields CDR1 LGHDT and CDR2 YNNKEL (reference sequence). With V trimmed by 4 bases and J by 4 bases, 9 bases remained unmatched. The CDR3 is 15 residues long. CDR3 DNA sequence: TGTGCCAGCAGCCGGCAGGGGGGAGGTCCCTATGGCTACACCTTC. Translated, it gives CASSRQGGGPYGYTF.

The DNA for the CDR3 is TGTGCCAGCAGTTCCGGACTAGCGGGGTATGAGAGAGATACGCAGTATTTT. This codes for CASSSGLAGYERDTQYF. The chain employs TRBV11-2 and TRBJ2-3, with 12 bases identical to TRBD2. This CDR3 comprises 17 residues. V shed 6 bases, J shed 5 bases, and the junction held 12 bases outside the gene matches. CDR1 is SGHAT, CDR2 FQNNGV, per germline.

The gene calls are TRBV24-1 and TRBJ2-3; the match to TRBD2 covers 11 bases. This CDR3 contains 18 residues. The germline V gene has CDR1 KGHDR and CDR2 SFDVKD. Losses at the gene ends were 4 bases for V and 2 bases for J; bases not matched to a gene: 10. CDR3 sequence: CATSDPSLTSGATDTQYF. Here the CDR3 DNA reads TGTGCCACCAGTGACCCTTCCCTGACTAGCGGGGCCACAGATACGCAGTATTTT.

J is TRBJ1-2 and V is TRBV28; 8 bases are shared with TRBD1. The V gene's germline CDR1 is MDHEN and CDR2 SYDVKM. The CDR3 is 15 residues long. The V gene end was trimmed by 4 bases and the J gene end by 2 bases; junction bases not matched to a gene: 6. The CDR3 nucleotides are TGTGCCAGCAGTTCCGACAGGGGCGCCAACTATGGCTACACCTTC. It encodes CASSSDRGANYGYTF.